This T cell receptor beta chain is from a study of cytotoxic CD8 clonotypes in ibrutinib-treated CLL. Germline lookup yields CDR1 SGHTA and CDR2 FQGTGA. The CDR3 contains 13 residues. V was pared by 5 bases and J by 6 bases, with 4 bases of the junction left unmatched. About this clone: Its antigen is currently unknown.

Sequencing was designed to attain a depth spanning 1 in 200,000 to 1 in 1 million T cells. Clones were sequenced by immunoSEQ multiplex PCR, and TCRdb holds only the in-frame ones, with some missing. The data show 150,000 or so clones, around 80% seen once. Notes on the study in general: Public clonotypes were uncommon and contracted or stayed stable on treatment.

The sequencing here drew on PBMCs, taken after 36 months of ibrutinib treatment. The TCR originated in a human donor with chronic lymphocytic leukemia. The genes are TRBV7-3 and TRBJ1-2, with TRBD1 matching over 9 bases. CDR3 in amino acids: CASSRDRVNGYTF. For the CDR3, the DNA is TGTGCCAGCAGCAGGGACAGGGTTAATGGCTACACCTTC.